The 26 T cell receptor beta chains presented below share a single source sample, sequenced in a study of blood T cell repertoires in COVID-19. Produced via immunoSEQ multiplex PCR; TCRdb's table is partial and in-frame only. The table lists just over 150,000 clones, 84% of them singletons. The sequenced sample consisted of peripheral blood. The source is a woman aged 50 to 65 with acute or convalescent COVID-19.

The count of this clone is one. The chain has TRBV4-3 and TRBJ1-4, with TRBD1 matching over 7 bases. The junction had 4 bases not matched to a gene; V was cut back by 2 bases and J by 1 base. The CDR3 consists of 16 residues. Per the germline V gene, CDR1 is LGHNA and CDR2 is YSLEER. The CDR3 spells CASSQTPGGTNEKLFF. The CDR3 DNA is TGCGCCAGCAGCCAAACCCCAGGGGGAACTAATGAAAAACTGTTTTTT.

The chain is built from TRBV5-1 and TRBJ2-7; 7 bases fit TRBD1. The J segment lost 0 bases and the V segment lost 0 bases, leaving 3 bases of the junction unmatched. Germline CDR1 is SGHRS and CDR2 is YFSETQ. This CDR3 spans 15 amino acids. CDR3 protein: CASSLAGTDSYEQYF. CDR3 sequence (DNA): TGCGCCAGCAGCTTGGCCGGGACAGACTCCTACGAGCAGTACTTC.

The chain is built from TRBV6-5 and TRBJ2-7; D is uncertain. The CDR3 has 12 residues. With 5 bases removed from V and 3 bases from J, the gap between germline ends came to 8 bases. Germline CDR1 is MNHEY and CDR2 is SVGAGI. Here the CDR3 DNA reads TGTGCCAGCAGTCCACCCAGCTACGAGCAGTACTTC. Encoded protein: CASSPPSYEQYF.

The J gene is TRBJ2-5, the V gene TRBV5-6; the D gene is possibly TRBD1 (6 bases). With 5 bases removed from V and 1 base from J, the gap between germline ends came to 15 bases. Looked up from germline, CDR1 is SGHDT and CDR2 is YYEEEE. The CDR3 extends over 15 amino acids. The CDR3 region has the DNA TGTGCCAGCAGTACAGGGTCTGGCGTCCAAGAGACCCAGTACTTC. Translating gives CASSTGSGVQETQYF. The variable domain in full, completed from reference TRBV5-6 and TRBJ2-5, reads DAGVTQSPTHLIKTRGQQVTLRCSPKSGHDTVSWYQQALGQGPQFIFQYYEEEERQRGNFPDRFSGHQFPNYSSELNVNALLLGDSALYLCASSTGSGVQETQYFGPGTRLLVL.

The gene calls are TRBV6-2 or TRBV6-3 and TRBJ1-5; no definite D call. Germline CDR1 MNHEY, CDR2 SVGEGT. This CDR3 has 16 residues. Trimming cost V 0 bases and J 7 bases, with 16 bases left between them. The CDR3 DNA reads TGTGCCAGCAGTTACTCGAATACTAGGGTTGACCAGCCCCAGCATTTT. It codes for CASSYSNTRVDQPQHF.

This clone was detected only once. The CDR3 DNA reads TGTGCCAGCAGCCTCGGGACAGGGATGGGGAATGAGCAGTTCTTC. Translated, it gives CASSLGTGMGNEQFF. The chain couples TRBV7-2 to TRBJ2-1, with TRBD1 identical over 9 bases. The CDR3 runs 15 residues. Germline V gene data show CDR1 as SGHTA and CDR2 as FQGNSA. The V and J ends lost 5 bases and 7 bases, in that order; junction bases with no gene match: 9.

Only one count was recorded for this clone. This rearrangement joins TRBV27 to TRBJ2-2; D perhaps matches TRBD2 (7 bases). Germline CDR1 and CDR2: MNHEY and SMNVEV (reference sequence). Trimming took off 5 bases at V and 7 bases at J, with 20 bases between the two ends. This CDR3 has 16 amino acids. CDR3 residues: CASSPGGRVHNGELFF. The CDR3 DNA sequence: TGTGCCAGCAGTCCCGGGGGGCGGGTTCATAACGGGGAGCTGTTTTTT.

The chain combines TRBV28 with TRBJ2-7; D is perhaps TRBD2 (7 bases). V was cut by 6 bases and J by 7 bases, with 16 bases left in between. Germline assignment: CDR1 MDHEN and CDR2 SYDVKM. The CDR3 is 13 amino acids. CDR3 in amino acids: CASRTGGRWEQYF. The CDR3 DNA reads TGTGCCAGCAGGACGGGGGGCCGCTGGGAGCAGTACTTC. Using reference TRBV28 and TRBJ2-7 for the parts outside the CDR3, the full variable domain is DVKVTQSSRYLVKRTGEKVFLECVQDMDHENMFWYRQDPGLGLRLIYFSYDVKMKEKGDIPEGYSVSREKKERFSLILESASTNQTSMYLCASRTGGRWEQYFGPGTRLTVT.

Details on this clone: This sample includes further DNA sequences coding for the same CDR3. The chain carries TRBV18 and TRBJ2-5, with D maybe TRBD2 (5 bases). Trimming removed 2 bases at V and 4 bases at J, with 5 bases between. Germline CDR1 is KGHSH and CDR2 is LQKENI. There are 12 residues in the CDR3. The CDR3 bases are TGTGCCAGCTCACCAGCGGGAGAGACCCAGTACTTC. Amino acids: CASSPAGETQYF.

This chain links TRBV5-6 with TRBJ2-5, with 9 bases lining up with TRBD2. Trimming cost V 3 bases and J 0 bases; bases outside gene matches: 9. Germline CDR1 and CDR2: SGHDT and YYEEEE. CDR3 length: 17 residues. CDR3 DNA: TGTGCCAGCAGCTATTTAGCGGGGGCCTCGTACCAAGAGACCCAGTACTTC. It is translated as CASSYLAGASYQETQYF.

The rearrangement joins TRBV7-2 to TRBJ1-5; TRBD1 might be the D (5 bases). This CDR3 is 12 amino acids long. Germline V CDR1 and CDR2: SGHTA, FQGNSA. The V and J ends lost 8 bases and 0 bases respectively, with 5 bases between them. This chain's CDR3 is CASGHSNQPQHF. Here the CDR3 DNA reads TGTGCCAGCGGACATAGCAATCAGCCCCAGCATTTT.

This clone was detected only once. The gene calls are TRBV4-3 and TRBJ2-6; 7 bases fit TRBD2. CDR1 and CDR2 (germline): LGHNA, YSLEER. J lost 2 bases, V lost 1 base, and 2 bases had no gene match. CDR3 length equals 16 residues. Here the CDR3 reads CASSQATSAGANVLTF. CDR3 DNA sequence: TGCGCCAGCAGCCAAGCAACTAGCGCTGGGGCCAACGTCCTGACTTTC.

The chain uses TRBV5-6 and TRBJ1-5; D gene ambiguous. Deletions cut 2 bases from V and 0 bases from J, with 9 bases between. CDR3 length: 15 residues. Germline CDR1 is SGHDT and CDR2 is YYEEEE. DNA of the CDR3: TGTGCCAGCAGCTTTGGAGGATCTAGCAATCAGCCCCAGCATTTT. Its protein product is CASSFGGSSNQPQHF.

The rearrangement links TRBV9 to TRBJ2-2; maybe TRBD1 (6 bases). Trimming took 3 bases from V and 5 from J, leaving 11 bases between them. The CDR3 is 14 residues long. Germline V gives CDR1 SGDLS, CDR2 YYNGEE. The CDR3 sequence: CASSAQGTTGELFF. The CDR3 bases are TGTGCCAGCAGCGCACAAGGGACAACCGGGGAGCTGTTTTTT.

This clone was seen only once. The CDR3 nucleotides are TGTGCCAGCAGTTACAATACGGGGGGCCCAACAACTGAAGCTTTCTTT. It yields the protein CASSYNTGGPTTEAFF. The chain carries TRBV6-2 or TRBV6-3 and TRBJ1-1, with TRBD1 as a possible D gene (6 bases). The CDR3 covers 16 residues. The germline V and J ends were trimmed by 2 bases and 5 bases, with 18 bases remaining between them. Per the germline V gene, CDR1 is MNHEY and CDR2 is SVGEGT.

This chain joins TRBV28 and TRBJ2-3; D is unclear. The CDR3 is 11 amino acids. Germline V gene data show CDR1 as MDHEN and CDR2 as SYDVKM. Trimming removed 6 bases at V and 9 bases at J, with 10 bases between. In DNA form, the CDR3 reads TGTGCCAGCAGCCCCCCCCCGACGCAGTATTTT. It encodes CASSPPPTQYF.

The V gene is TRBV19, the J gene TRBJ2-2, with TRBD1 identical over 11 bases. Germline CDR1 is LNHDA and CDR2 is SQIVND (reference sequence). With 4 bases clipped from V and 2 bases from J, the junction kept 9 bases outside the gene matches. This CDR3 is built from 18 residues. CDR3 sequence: CASSKKSGTGGNTGELFF. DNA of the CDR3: TGTGCCAGTAGTAAAAAATCCGGGACAGGGGGTAACACCGGGGAGCTGTTTTTT.

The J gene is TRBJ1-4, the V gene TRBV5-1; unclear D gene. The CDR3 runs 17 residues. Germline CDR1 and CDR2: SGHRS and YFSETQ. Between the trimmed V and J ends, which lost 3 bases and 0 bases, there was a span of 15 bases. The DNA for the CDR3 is TGCGCCAGCAGCTCGTTACCCCTAGGCGCAACTAATGAAAAACTGTTTTTT. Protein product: CASSSLPLGATNEKLFF.

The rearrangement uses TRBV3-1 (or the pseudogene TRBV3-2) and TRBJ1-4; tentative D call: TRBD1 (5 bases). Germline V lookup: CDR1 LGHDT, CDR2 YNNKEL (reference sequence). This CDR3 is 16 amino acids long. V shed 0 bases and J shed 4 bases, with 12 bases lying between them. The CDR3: CASSQDETADNEKLFF. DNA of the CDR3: TGTGCCAGCAGCCAAGATGAGACAGCAGATAATGAAAAACTGTTTTTT.

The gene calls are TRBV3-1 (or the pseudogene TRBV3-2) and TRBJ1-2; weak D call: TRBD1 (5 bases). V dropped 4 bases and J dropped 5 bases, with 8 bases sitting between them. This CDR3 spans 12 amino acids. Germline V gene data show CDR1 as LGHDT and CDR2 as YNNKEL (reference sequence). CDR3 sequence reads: CASSPQGYGYTF. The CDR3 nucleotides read TGTGCCAGCAGCCCGCAGGGTTATGGCTACACCTTC.

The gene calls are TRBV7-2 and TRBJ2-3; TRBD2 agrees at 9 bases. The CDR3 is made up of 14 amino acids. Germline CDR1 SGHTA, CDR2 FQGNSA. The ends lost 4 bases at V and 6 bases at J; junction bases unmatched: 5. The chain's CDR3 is CASSSRGGQDTQYF. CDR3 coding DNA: TGTGCCAGCAGCTCGCGGGGGGGCCAGGATACGCAGTATTTT. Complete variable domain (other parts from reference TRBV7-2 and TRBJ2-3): GAGVSQSPSNKVTEKGKDVELRCDPISGHTALYWYRQSLGQGLEFLIYFQGNSAPDKSGLPSDRFSAERTGGSVSTLTIQRTQQEDSAVYLCASSSRGGQDTQYFGPGTRLTVL.

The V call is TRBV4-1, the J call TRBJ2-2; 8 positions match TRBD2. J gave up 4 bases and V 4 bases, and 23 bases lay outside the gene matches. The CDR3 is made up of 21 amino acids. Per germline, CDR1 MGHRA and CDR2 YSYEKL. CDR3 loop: CASSPILGGRTGSSGTGELFF. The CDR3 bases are TGCGCCAGCAGCCCTATACTGGGCGGGAGGACTGGCTCAAGCGGCACCGGGGAGCTGTTTTTT.

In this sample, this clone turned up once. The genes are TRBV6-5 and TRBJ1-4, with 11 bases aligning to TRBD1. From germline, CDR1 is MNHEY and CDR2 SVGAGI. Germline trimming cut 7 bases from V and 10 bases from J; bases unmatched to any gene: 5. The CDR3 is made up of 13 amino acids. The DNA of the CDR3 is TGTGCCAGCATCCGGGACAGGGGGGGAAAACTGTTTTTT. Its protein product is CASIRDRGGKLFF.

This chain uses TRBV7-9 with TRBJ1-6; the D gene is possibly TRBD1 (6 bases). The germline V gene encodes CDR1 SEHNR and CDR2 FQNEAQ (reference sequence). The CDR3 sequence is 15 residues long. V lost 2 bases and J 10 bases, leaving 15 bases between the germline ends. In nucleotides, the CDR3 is TGTGCCAGCAGCTTAATTCTGGGGGCAGGATCACCCCTCCACTTT. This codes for CASSLILGAGSPLHF.

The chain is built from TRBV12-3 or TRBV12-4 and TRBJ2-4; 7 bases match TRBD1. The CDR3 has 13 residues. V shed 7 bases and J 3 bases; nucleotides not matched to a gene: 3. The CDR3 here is CASTGDSKNIQYF. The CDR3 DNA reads TGTGCCAGCACCGGGGACAGCAAAAACATTCAGTACTTC.

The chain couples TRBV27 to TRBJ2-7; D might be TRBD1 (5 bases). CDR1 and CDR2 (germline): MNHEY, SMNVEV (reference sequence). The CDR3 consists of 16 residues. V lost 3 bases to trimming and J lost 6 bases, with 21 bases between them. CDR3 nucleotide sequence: TGTGCCAGCAGTTTGGGGCAAACAATACGTCGGAGCGAGCAGTACTTC. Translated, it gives CASSLGQTIRRSEQYF.